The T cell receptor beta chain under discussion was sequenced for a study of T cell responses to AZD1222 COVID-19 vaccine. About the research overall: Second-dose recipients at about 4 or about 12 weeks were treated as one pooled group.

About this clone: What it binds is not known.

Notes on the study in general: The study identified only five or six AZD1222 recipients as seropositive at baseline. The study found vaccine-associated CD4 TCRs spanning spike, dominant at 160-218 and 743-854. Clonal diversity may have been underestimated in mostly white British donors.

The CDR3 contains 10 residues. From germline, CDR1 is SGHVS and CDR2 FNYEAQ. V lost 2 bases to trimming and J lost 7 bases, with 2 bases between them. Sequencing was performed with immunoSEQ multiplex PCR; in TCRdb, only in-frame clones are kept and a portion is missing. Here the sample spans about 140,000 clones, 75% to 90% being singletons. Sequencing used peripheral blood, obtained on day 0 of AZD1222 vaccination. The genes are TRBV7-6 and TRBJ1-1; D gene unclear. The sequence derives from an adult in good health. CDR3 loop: CASSLIEAFF. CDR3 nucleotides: TGTGCCAGCAGCTTAATTGAAGCTTTCTTT.